A selection of T cell receptor beta chains follows, all from one sample in a study of shared clonotypes between healthy human individuals. This table comes from immunoSEQ multiplex PCR, and its TCRdb copy is limited to in-frame clones, with some not included. The sample has 450,000 to 700,000 clones; around 95% are singletons. Input material: naive CD8+ T cells sorted from blood. Source of these receptors: a woman in her 30s in good health. The CDR3 runs from the conserved cysteine through the conserved F or W. The D gene is left open where the match is weak. Clone size is given for some rows only: seen once, a few or many times, or a class if the clone is expanded.

j_gene: TRBJ1-2; d_gene: -; abundance: -; len: 16; v_gene: TRBV7-2; CDR3aa: CASSRLNRDRNYGYTF; CDR3nt: TGTGCCAGCAGCCGTCTAAACCGGGACCGGAACTATGGCTACACCTTC
j_gene: TRBJ2-1; d_gene: TRBD1; abundance: -; len: 17; v_gene: TRBV13; CDR3aa: CASSPGAGGLSVDEQFF; CDR3nt: TGTGCCAGCAGCCCCGGGGCAGGGGGCCTAAGTGTCGATGAGCAGTTCTTC
j_gene: TRBJ2-7; d_gene: TRBD1; abundance: -; len: 14; v_gene: TRBV5-5; CDR3aa: CASSLGTDAYEQYF; CDR3nt: TGTGCCAGCAGCCTAGGGACAGATGCCTACGAGCAGTACTTC
j_gene: TRBJ2-1; d_gene: TRBD2; abundance: -; len: 18; v_gene: TRBV28; CDR3aa: CASSSDAPTSGSIDEQFF; CDR3nt: TGTGCCAGCAGTTCCGACGCCCCGACTAGCGGGAGTATCGATGAGCAGTTCTTC
j_gene: TRBJ2-7; d_gene: -; abundance: once; len: 13; v_gene: TRBV2; CDR3aa: CASSEFITYEQYF; CDR3nt: TGTGCCAGCAGTGAATTCATCACGTACGAGCAGTACTTC
j_gene: TRBJ1-3; d_gene: -; abundance: -; len: 17; v_gene: TRBV15; CDR3aa: CATSRDRVSSSGNTIYF; CDR3nt: TGTGCCACCAGCAGAGATCGGGTCAGCTCCTCTGGAAACACCATATATTTT
j_gene: TRBJ1-2; d_gene: -; abundance: -; len: 15; v_gene: TRBV28; CDR3aa: CASSLSTGLNYGYTF; CDR3nt: TGTGCCAGCAGTTTATCGACAGGTCTTAACTATGGCTACACCTTC
j_gene: TRBJ2-7; d_gene: -; abundance: -; len: 12; v_gene: TRBV4-1; CDR3aa: CASSPGTNEQYF; CDR3nt: TGCGCCAGCAGCCCGGGGACAAACGAGCAGTACTTC
j_gene: TRBJ2-7; d_gene: TRBD2; abundance: -; len: 17; v_gene: TRBV5-1; CDR3aa: CASTQGETSGIGGEQYF; CDR3nt: TGCGCCAGCACCCAAGGGGAGACTAGCGGGATTGGGGGCGAGCAGTACTTC
j_gene: TRBJ2-2; d_gene: TRBD2; abundance: -; len: 16; v_gene: TRBV9; CDR3aa: CASSDGLADVTGELFF; CDR3nt: TGTGCCAGCAGCGACGGACTAGCGGACGTCACCGGGGAGCTGTTTTTT
j_gene: TRBJ2-7; d_gene: -; abundance: once; len: 14; v_gene: TRBV6-5; CDR3aa: CASTHGGENYEQYF; CDR3nt: TGTGCCAGCACCCACGGGGGAGAAAACTACGAGCAGTACTTC
j_gene: TRBJ2-3; d_gene: -; abundance: -; len: 17; v_gene: TRBV28; CDR3aa: CASSSIRTVISTDTQYF; CDR3nt: TGTGCCAGCAGTTCTATCCGGACAGTGATTAGCACAGATACGCAGTATTTT
j_gene: TRBJ2-7; d_gene: -; abundance: -; len: 13; v_gene: TRBV19; CDR3aa: CASSAEDGYEQYF; CDR3nt: TGTGCCAGTAGTGCAGAAGACGGCTACGAGCAGTACTTC
j_gene: TRBJ1-1; d_gene: -; abundance: -; len: 16; v_gene: TRBV7-8; CDR3aa: CASSRLLEGLNTEAFF; CDR3nt: TGTGCCAGCAGCCGGCTGCTAGAGGGGCTGAACACTGAAGCTTTCTTT
j_gene: TRBJ2-3; d_gene: -; abundance: -; len: 13; v_gene: TRBV28; CDR3aa: CASSFSPGDTQYF; CDR3nt: TGTGCCAGCAGTTTTAGTCCGGGAGATACGCAGTATTTT
j_gene: TRBJ1-1; d_gene: TRBD1; abundance: once; len: 16; v_gene: TRBV7-9; CDR3aa: CASTTGSRGRTTEAFF; CDR3nt: TGTGCCAGCACCACAGGCAGCAGGGGGCGAACCACTGAAGCTTTCTTT
j_gene: TRBJ1-1; d_gene: -; abundance: -; len: 14; v_gene: TRBV30; CDR3aa: CAWTKGGGNTEAFF; CDR3nt: TGTGCCTGGACCAAGGGGGGCGGGAACACTGAAGCTTTCTTT
j_gene: TRBJ2-2; d_gene: -; abundance: -; len: 15; v_gene: TRBV5-5; CDR3aa: CASSLPEETTGELFF; CDR3nt: TGTGCCAGCAGCTTACCTGAGGAGACCACCGGGGAGCTGTTTTTT
j_gene: TRBJ2-7; d_gene: -; abundance: -; len: 14; v_gene: TRBV5-4; CDR3aa: CASSEGLSPHEQYF; CDR3nt: TGTGCCAGCAGCGAGGGACTGTCTCCCCACGAGCAGTACTTC
j_gene: TRBJ2-7; d_gene: TRBD2; abundance: -; len: 14; v_gene: TRBV7-9; CDR3aa: CASSLMTSRYEQYF; CDR3nt: TGTGCCAGCAGCTTAATGACTAGCCGCTACGAGCAGTACTTC
j_gene: TRBJ2-7; d_gene: -; abundance: -; len: 14; v_gene: TRBV5-8; CDR3aa: CASQTGQGYYEQYF; CDR3nt: TGTGCCAGTCAAACGGGACAAGGATATTACGAGCAGTACTTC
j_gene: TRBJ1-3; d_gene: TRBD1; abundance: -; len: 17; v_gene: TRBV27; CDR3aa: CAILGRGTADSGNTIYF; CDR3nt: TGTGCCATCCTCGGAAGGGGGACAGCAGACTCTGGAAACACCATATATTTT
j_gene: TRBJ2-1; d_gene: -; abundance: once; len: 16; v_gene: TRBV19; CDR3aa: CASTGAGRDGYNEQFF; CDR3nt: TGTGCCAGTACCGGGGCGGGTCGGGACGGCTACAATGAGCAGTTCTTC
j_gene: TRBJ2-3; d_gene: -; abundance: -; len: 15; v_gene: TRBV2; CDR3aa: CASSEGVSSTDTQYF; CDR3nt: TGTGCCAGCAGTGAAGGGGTGTCTAGCACAGATACGCAGTATTTT
j_gene: TRBJ2-1; d_gene: -; abundance: -; len: 16; v_gene: TRBV28; CDR3aa: CASSLISGVFSNEQFF; CDR3nt: TGTGCCAGCAGTTTAATATCAGGGGTTTTCTCCAATGAGCAGTTCTTC
j_gene: TRBJ2-7; d_gene: -; abundance: few; len: 11; v_gene: TRBV10-3; CDR3aa: CAISVGYEQYF; CDR3nt: TGTGCCATCAGTGTGGGGTACGAGCAGTACTTC
j_gene: TRBJ1-2; d_gene: -; abundance: -; len: 11; v_gene: TRBV7-6; CDR3aa: CASSLGFGYTF; CDR3nt: TGTGCCAGCAGCTTAGGGTTTGGCTACACCTTC
j_gene: TRBJ2-1; d_gene: -; abundance: -; len: 12; v_gene: TRBV19; CDR3aa: CASSIAATEQFF; CDR3nt: TGTGCCAGTAGTATCGCAGCAACCGAGCAGTTCTTC
j_gene: TRBJ2-7; d_gene: TRBD2; abundance: -; len: 13; v_gene: TRBV28; CDR3aa: CASSGGGNYEQYF; CDR3nt: TGTGCCAGCAGTGGCGGGGGAAACTACGAGCAGTACTTC
j_gene: TRBJ2-7; d_gene: -; abundance: -; len: 16; v_gene: TRBV7-9; CDR3aa: CASSLGWEALPTEQYF; CDR3nt: TGTGCCAGCAGCTTAGGGTGGGAAGCACTACCTACGGAGCAGTACTTC
j_gene: TRBJ1-1; d_gene: TRBD1; abundance: -; len: 14; v_gene: TRBV27; CDR3aa: CASSHGLGDREAFF; CDR3nt: TGTGCCAGCAGCCACGGACTGGGGGACAGAGAAGCTTTCTTT
j_gene: TRBJ2-7; d_gene: -; abundance: -; len: 13; v_gene: TRBV5-6; CDR3aa: CASSLGSHYEQYF; CDR3nt: TGTGCCAGCAGCCTGGGCTCTCACTACGAGCAGTACTTC